Here is one T cell receptor (beta chain) with its context. No antigen is known for it. CDR1 is SEHNR and CDR2 is FQNEAQ in the germline V gene (reference sequence). The V end lost 1 base, the J end lost 5 bases, and 14 bases lay between the germline ends. This CDR3 has 15 amino acids. Sequenced by immunoSEQ multiplex PCR; TCRdb stores in-frame clones only, minus some. This repertoire shows about 75,000 clones, 88% found once; its top ten account for about 9.1%. The data stem from a study of T cell responses to AZD1222 COVID-19 vaccine. General study findings and limits: Following two doses of AZD1222, Spike-specific TCR breadth and depth rose. White British people made up most donors, females outnumbered males, and clonal diversity was possibly underestimated. The reported proportion of spike-specific TCRs targeting unmutated variant regions was nearly half. Researchers took repertoire samples only after the peak T cell response had come.

The chain employs TRBV7-9 and TRBJ1-1; TRBD1 is a possible D gene (5 bases). The receptor was derived from an adult who received the MenACWY meningococcal vaccine as a control. Sample: peripheral blood, taken 28 days after the second dose of the MenACWY control vaccine. The CDR3 region is CASSLGFQGGTEAFF. The DNA of the CDR3 is TGTGCCAGCAGCTTAGGGTTTCAGGGAGGTACTGAAGCTTTCTTT.